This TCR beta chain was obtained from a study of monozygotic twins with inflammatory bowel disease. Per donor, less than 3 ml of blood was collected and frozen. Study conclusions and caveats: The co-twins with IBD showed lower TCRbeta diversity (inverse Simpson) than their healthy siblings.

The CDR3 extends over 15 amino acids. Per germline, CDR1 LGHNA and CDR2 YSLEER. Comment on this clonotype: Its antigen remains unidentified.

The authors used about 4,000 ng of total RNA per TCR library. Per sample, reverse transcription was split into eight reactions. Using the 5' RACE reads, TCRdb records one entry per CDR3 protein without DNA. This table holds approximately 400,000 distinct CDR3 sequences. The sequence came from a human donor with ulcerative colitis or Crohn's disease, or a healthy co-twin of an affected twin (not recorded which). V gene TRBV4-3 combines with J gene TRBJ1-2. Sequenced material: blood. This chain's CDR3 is CASSPRHRGNYGYTF.